A single sample is the source of the 6 T cell receptor beta chains below, sequenced in a study of early T cells in non-severe SARS-CoV-2 infection. In TCRdb, the 5' RACE reads were re-called with MiXCR into one record per CDR3 protein. The table shows 68,000 or so distinct CDR3 sequences, with 9% to 15% occurring only once. The material sequenced was whole blood. Source of these receptors: an adult who was a healthcare worker with PCR-confirmed SARS-CoV-2 infection or an uninfected control (not recorded which).

This clonotype appeared a few times. The chain recombines TRBV19 with TRBJ2-7; TRBD1 matches at 11 bases. CDR1 is LNHDA and CDR2 is SQIVND in the germline V gene (reference sequence). V lost 7 bases and J lost 3; bases outside the gene matches: 8. This CDR3 region has 15 residues. The CDR3 DNA sequence: TGTGCCAGTACCCCAGAGGGACAGGGGGTCTACGAGCAGTACTTC. Protein: CASTPEGQGVYEQYF. The whole variable domain, filled in from reference TRBV19 and TRBJ2-7, reads DGGITQSPKYLFRKEGQNVTLSCEQNLNHDAMYWYRQDPGQGLRLIYYSQIVNDFQKGDIAEGYSVSREKKESFPLTVTSAQKNPTAFYLCASTPEGQGVYEQYFGPGTRLTVT.

In this sample, this clonotype turned up a few times. The rearrangement links TRBV12-5 to TRBJ2-6; 9 bases line up with TRBD1. With 6 bases clipped from V and 0 bases from J, the junction kept 9 bases outside the gene matches. Looked up from germline, CDR1 is LGHNT and CDR2 is FRNRAP. The length of the CDR3 is 18 residues. CDR3 bases: TGTGCTAGTGGAAATCCGGGACAGGGCCTCTCTGGGGCCAACGTCCTGACTTTC. This gives the protein CASGNPGQGLSGANVLTF.

This clonotype came up a few times. The V gene is TRBV2, the J gene TRBJ2-3, with D maybe TRBD2 (7 bases). The CDR3 spans 13 residues. Germline values: CDR1 SNHLY, CDR2 FYNNEI. Trimming cost V 8 bases and J 8 bases, with 17 bases left between them. The CDR3 nucleotides read TGTGCCAGCGAAATAGGGGGGGTTGGTACGCAGTATTTT. Translated: CASEIGGVGTQYF.

This clonotype was counted only a few times. The chain joins TRBV6-1 to TRBJ2-1; 7 nucleotides align to TRBD2. The CDR3 runs to 16 residues. The germline V gene has CDR1 MNHNS and CDR2 SASEGT. Trimming removed 4 bases from V and 4 bases from J; junction bases left unmatched: 10. The CDR3 DNA follows: TGTGCCAGCAGTGGGCGACTAGCCCCCCGGTACAATGAGCAGTTCTTC. Protein sequence: CASSGRLAPRYNEQFF.

This clonotype turned up a few times. The gene calls are TRBV5-1 and TRBJ2-1; the match to TRBD1 covers 10 bases. V trimming: 4 bases; J trimming: 8 bases; junction bases outside the gene matches: 12. The CDR3 consists of 16 residues. CDR1 is SGHRS and CDR2 is YFSETQ in the germline V gene. CDR3 sequence (DNA): TGCGCCAGCAGCGCCACCGGGACAGGGGTGCCTTATGAGCAGTTCTTC. Its translation is CASSATGTGVPYEQFF. The whole variable domain, filled in from reference TRBV5-1 and TRBJ2-1, reads KAGVTQTPRYLIKTRGQQVTLSCSPISGHRSVSWYQQTPGQGLQFLFEYFSETQRNKGNFPGRFSGRQFSNSRSEMNVSTLELGDSALYLCASSATGTGVPYEQFFGPGTRLTVL.

Only a few counts were recorded for this clonotype. The J gene is TRBJ1-5, the V gene TRBV3-1; the D is unclear. This CDR3 contains 16 residues. Germline CDR1 is LGHDT and CDR2 is YNNKEL (reference sequence). V dropped 0 bases and J dropped 2 bases, with 11 bases sitting between them. CDR3 nucleotides: TGTGCCAGCAGCCAAGAGTCCGGGCTTCGCAATCAGCCCCAGCATTTT. It encodes CASSQESGLRNQPQHF. Looking up the rest from reference TRBV3-1 and TRBJ1-5 gives the full variable domain: DTAVSQTPKYLVTQMGNDKSIKCEQNLGHDTMYWYKQDSKKFLKIMFSYNNKELIINETVPNRFSPKSPDKAHLNLHINSLELGDSAVYFCASSQESGLRNQPQHFGDGTRLSIL.